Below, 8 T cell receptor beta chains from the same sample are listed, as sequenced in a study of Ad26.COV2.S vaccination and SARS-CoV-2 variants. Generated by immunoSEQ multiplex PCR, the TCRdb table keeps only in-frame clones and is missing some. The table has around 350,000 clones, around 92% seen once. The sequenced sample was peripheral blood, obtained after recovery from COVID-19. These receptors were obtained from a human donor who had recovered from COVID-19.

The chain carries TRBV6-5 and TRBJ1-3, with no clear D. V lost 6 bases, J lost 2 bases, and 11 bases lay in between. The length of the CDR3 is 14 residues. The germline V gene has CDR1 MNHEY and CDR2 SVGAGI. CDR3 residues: CASRLRGPGNTIYF. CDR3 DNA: TGTGCCAGCAGACTCCGTGGGCCTGGAAACACCATATATTTT.

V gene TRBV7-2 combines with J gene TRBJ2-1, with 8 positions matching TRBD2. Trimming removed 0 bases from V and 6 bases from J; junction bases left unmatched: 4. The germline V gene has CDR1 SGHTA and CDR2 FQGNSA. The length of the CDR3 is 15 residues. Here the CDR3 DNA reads TGTGCCAGCAGCTTAGCGCGGGGGGTCTTCAATGAGCAGTTCTTC. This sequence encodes CASSLARGVFNEQFF.

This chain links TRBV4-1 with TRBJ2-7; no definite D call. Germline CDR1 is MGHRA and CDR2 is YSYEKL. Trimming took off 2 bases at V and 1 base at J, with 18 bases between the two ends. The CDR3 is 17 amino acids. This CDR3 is CASSQSGPFEFSYEQYF. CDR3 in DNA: TGCGCCAGCAGCCAATCCGGGCCATTCGAATTTTCCTACGAGCAGTACTTC.

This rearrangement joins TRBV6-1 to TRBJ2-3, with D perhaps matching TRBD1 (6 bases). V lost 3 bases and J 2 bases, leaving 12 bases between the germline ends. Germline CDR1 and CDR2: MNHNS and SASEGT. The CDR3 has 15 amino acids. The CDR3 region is CASSDRGSHTDTQYF. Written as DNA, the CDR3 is TGTGCCAGCAGTGACAGGGGATCCCACACAGATACGCAGTATTTT.

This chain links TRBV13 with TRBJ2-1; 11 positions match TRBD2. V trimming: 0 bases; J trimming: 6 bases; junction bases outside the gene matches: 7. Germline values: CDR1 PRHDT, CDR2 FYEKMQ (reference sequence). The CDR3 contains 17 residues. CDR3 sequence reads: CASSLGPLAGGGNEQFF. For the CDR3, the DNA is TGTGCCAGCAGCTTAGGCCCCCTAGCGGGGGGTGGCAATGAGCAGTTCTTC.

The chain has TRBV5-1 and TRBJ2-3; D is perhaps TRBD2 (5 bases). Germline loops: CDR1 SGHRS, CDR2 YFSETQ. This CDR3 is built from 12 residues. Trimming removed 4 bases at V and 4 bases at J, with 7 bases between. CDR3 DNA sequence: TGCGCCAGCAGCGAGAGGGCAGATACGCAGTATTTT. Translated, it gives CASSERADTQYF.

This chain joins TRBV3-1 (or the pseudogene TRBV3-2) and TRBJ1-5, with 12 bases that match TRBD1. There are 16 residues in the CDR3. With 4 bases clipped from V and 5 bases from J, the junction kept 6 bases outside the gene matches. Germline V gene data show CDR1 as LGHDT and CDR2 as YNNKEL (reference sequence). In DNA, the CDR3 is TGTGCCAGCAGCCCACGCGGGACAGGGGGCTATCAGCCCCAGCATTTT. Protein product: CASSPRGTGGYQPQHF.

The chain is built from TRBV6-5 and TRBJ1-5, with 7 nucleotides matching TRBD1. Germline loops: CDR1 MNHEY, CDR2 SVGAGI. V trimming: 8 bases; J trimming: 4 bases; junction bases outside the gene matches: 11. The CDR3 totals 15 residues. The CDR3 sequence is CASRQGEVGNQPQHF. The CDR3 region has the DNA TGTGCCAGCCGGCAGGGGGAAGTTGGGAATCAGCCCCAGCATTTT.